This T cell receptor (beta chain) was identified during a study of cytomegalovirus exposure and HLA in healthy donors. Findings and limits, study-wide: Several of the most significant clusters were apparently associated with common viral pathogens in a later analysis. The authors enumerated some 160 TCR beta chains as linked to cytomegalovirus. Among CMV-associated TCR beta chains, most appeared HLA-restricted in a later analysis.

The germline V gene encodes CDR1 LNHNV and CDR2 YYDKDF (reference sequence). The junction had 8 bases not matched to a gene; V was cut back by 0 bases and J by 5 bases. The CDR3 totals 17 residues. Details on this clone: Its specificity is not known.

Both 60 Vbeta primers and 13 Jbeta primers went into the PCR. Using immunoSEQ multiplex PCR, the repertoire was profiled, and TCRdb retains in-frame clones only, with some absent. The repertoire includes around 280,000 clones, around 90% of them detected once, and roughly 2.3% sits in the top ten. Sequenced material: PBMCs. V and J are TRBV15 and TRBJ2-2; TRBD1 agrees at 8 bases. The sequence came from a woman aged 18-35 years in good health and CMV-seronegative. In DNA form, the CDR3 reads TGTGCCACCAGCAGAGATCTGCAGGGGGCGCGGACCGGGGAGCTGTTTTTT. Translated: CATSRDLQGARTGELFF.